Listed below are T cell receptor beta chains from one sample, sequenced in a study of response to subunit inactivated influenza vaccine. TCRdb called the RT-PCR reads again in MiXCR, with one record for every CDR3 protein. The sample carries roughly 460,000 distinct CDR3 sequences, 10% to 11% recorded once. Source: PBMCs from blood, taken around seven weeks after vaccination. These receptors were taken from a man in his fifties or sixties who received an inactivated influenza vaccine. Both conserved end residues are part of each CDR3. A D gene is named only where the DNA matches it firmly. Clone size is stated in some rows and not others, as once, few, many or a class when expanded.

j_call d_call v_call cdr3_length clone_size cdr3_aa cdr3_nt
TRBJ2-7 NA TRBV6-5 15 few CASSYVQDHAYEQYF TGTGCCAGCAGTTACGTCCAGGACCACGCCTACGAGCAGTACTTC
TRBJ2-1 TRBD2 TRBV24-1 18 many CATSDQTGSGRVNNEQFF TGTGCCACCAGTGACCAAACGGGGAGCGGGAGAGTCAACAATGAGCAGTTCTTC
TRBJ2-2 TRBD2 TRBV9 15 NA CASSAGGAYTGELFF TGTGCCAGCAGCGCGGGGGGGGCTTACACCGGGGAGCTGTTTTTT
TRBJ2-1 NA TRBV12-3/TRBV12-4 13 many CASAVVGFGEQFF TGTGCCAGCGCGGTCGTAGGGTTTGGGGAGCAGTTCTTC
TRBJ2-5 NA TRBV6-2/TRBV6-3 13 few CASIKGRWETQYF TGTGCCAGCATTAAGGGACGGTGGGAGACCCAGTACTTC
TRBJ1-1 NA TRBV12-3/TRBV12-4 15 NA CASSSGLLAATEAFF TGTGCCAGCAGCTCGGGACTTCTGGCGGCCACTGAAGCTTTCTTT
TRBJ2-3 TRBD2 TRBV20-1 14 NA CSAIAGGTGDTQYF TGCAGTGCTATAGCGGGAGGGACGGGGGATACGCAGTATTTT
TRBJ2-7 NA TRBV18 14 few CASSPNTGSYEQYF TGTGCCAGCTCACCAAATACAGGGAGTTACGAGCAGTACTTC
TRBJ2-7 NA TRBV25-1 11 many CASSGSYEQYF TGTGCCAGCAGTGGTTCCTACGAGCAGTACTTC
TRBJ2-3 TRBD2 TRBV20-1 17 NA CSAAGSAGGWGTDTQYF TGCAGCGCTGCCGGCTCGGCGGGAGGTTGGGGCACAGATACGCAGTATTTT
TRBJ2-5 NA TRBV7-9 15 few CASSLMTDWQETQYF TGTGCCAGCAGCTTAATGACGGACTGGCAAGAGACCCAGTACTTC
TRBJ2-7 NA TRBV14 15 NA CASSRSGTLTYEQYF TGTGCCAGCAGCCGCTCCGGGACGCTGACCTACGAGCAGTACTTC
TRBJ2-3 NA TRBV11-2 18 once CASSLHTAGGWSTDTQYF TGTGCCAGCAGCTTACACACGGCCGGGGGCTGGAGCACAGATACGCAGTATTTT
TRBJ2-7 NA TRBV7-9 14 many CASSQGRAPHEQYF TGTGCCAGCAGCCAAGGCAGGGCGCCCCACGAGCAGTACTTC
TRBJ1-5 NA TRBV4-3 15 many CASSQGTVSNQPQHF TGCGCCAGCAGCCAAGGGACGGTTAGCAATCAGCCCCAGCATTTT
TRBJ2-5 NA TRBV5-1 16 few CASSQYGSGRQETQYF TGCGCCAGCAGCCAGTATGGTTCGGGCAGACAAGAGACCCAGTACTTC
TRBJ1-1 NA TRBV5-1 14 many CASSQDSVNTEAFF TGCGCCAGCAGTCAGGACAGCGTGAACACTGAAGCTTTCTTT
TRBJ2-4 NA TRBV7-6 13 few CASSVSSENIQYF TGTGCCAGCAGCGTGAGCTCGGAAAACATTCAGTACTTC
TRBJ2-5 TRBD1 TRBV12-3/TRBV12-4 14 few CASSPARQGETQYF TGTGCCAGCAGTCCCGCCCGACAGGGAGAGACCCAGTACTTC
TRBJ2-1 TRBD2 TRBV27 15 NA CASSLYGSGRAEQFF TGTGCCAGCAGTTTATACGGGAGCGGGAGAGCTGAGCAGTTCTTC
TRBJ2-1 NA TRBV5-1 14 few CASSPGTQGGEQFF TGCGCCAGCAGCCCCGGGACCCAGGGAGGTGAGCAGTTCTTC
TRBJ2-5 TRBD2 TRBV28 15 few CASSLIAGNKETQYF TGTGCCAGCAGTTTAATAGCGGGGAATAAAGAGACCCAGTACTTC